Each of the 12 T cell receptor beta chains below was sequenced from the same sample in a study of cytomegalovirus exposure and HLA in healthy donors. This PCR relied on a set of 60 Vbeta primers and 13 Jbeta primers. Profiled with immunoSEQ multiplex PCR; TCRdb holds only in-frame clones, not every one. Among about 160,000 clones, roughly 84% were seen once, and the ten largest hold approximately 1.9%. The sequencing input was PBMCs. The receptors here all came from a man aged 18 to 29 in good health and CMV-seronegative.

This chain uses TRBV11-3 with TRBJ2-3; D is unresolved. The CDR3 runs 14 residues. Trimming took 5 bases from V and 0 from J, leaving 9 bases between them. Germline values: CDR1 SGHNT, CDR2 YENEEA. The CDR3 loop reads CASSGSGSTDTQYF. Written as DNA, the CDR3 is TGTGCCAGCAGCGGATCAGGAAGCACAGATACGCAGTATTTT.

Here the CDR3 DNA reads TGCGCCAGCAGCTTGGGGGGGACAGGGGCTGCGGAAGAGACCCAGTACTTC. Amino acid sequence: CASSLGGTGAAEETQYF. V is TRBV5-1 and J is TRBJ2-5; 10 bases map to TRBD1. This CDR3 is built from 17 residues. Germline trimming cut 0 bases from V and 3 bases from J; bases unmatched to any gene: 8. Per the germline V gene, CDR1 is SGHRS and CDR2 is YFSETQ.

The rearrangement links TRBV9 to TRBJ1-1, with D perhaps matching TRBD1 (6 bases). Germline V CDR1 and CDR2: SGDLS, YYNGEE. This CDR3 has 17 amino acids. The germline V and J ends were trimmed by 2 bases and 3 bases, with 20 bases remaining between them. The CDR3 is CASSVNPQGLWDTEAFF. DNA of the CDR3: TGTGCCAGCAGCGTGAACCCTCAGGGGTTGTGGGACACTGAAGCTTTCTTT.

The chain links TRBV28 to TRBJ2-3; 7 bases are a match to TRBD2. Trimming cost V 6 bases and J 8 bases; bases outside gene matches: 8. The CDR3 is 13 amino acids. Germline assignment: CDR1 MDHEN and CDR2 SYDVKM. The CDR3 DNA follows: TGTGCCAGCAGCCACGTGCGGGGGACTACGCAGTATTTT. It encodes CASSHVRGTTQYF.

The rearrangement joins TRBV18 to TRBJ2-5; 7 bases line up with TRBD2. Per germline, CDR1 KGHSH and CDR2 LQKENI. The junction had 1 base not matched to a gene; V was cut back by 2 bases and J by 4 bases. The length of the CDR3 is 13 residues. The CDR3 region has the DNA TGTGCCAGCTCACCAGGCGGGGGAGAGACCCAGTACTTC. Translating gives CASSPGGGETQYF.

This rearrangement joins TRBV12-5 to TRBJ2-2; TRBD2 matches at 12 bases. V was pared by 5 bases and J by 4 bases, with 5 bases of the junction left unmatched. Germline V gene lookup returns CDR1 LGHNT and CDR2 FRNRAP. CDR3 length: 16 amino acids. Here the CDR3 reads CASGQGLAGPTGELFF. The CDR3 bases are TGTGCTAGTGGTCAAGGACTAGCGGGGCCCACCGGGGAGCTGTTTTTT. Full variable domain (missing parts from reference TRBV12-5 and TRBJ2-2): DARVTQTPRHKVTEMGQEVTMRCQPILGHNTVFWYRQTMMQGLELLAYFRNRAPLDDSGMPKDRFSAEMPDATLATLKIQPSEPRDSAVYFCASGQGLAGPTGELFFGEGSRLTVL.

V and J are TRBV5-6 and TRBJ1-1; weak D call: TRBD1 (6 bases). Trimming removed 7 bases at V and 0 bases at J, with 7 bases between. Germline CDR1 reads SGHDT; CDR2 reads YYEEEE. The CDR3 contains 12 residues. The CDR3 sequence is CASGTLNTEAFF. CDR3 nucleotides: TGTGCCAGCGGGACATTGAACACTGAAGCTTTCTTT.

This sequence joins TRBV11-1 and TRBJ2-1; 9 bases map to TRBD1. The germline V gene has CDR1 SGHAT and CDR2 FQDESV (reference sequence). The CDR3 sequence is 15 residues long. The V gene end was trimmed by 6 bases and the J gene end by 3 bases; junction bases not matched to a gene: 6. CDR3 in DNA: TGTGCCAGCAGACGGGACAGGGCGGGCTACAATGAGCAGTTCTTC. Its protein product is CASRRDRAGYNEQFF.

V and J are TRBV15 and TRBJ2-7; TRBD1 aligns across 9 bases. V dropped 3 bases and J dropped 3; count of bases not matched to a gene: 9. Germline V gene lookup returns CDR1 LNHNV and CDR2 YYDKDF (reference sequence). This CDR3 has 16 residues. DNA for the CDR3: TGTGCCACCAGCAGGGCCCCCGCGACAGGGGGCTACGAGCAGTACTTC. Translating it yields CATSRAPATGGYEQYF.

Of note for this clone: Other DNA sequences of this sample code for an identical CDR3. J is TRBJ1-1 and V is TRBV5-4; D might be TRBD1 (5 bases). There are 15 residues in the CDR3. The V and J ends lost 4 bases and 5 bases respectively, with 18 bases between them. Germline V gives CDR1 SGHNT, CDR2 YYREEE (reference sequence). This chain's CDR3 is CASSRGGREGTEAFF. In DNA, the CDR3 is TGTGCCAGCAGCCGCGGTGGCAGGGAAGGAACTGAAGCTTTCTTT.

The chain recombines TRBV5-6 with TRBJ2-5, with D possibly TRBD2 on 5 matching bases. Between the trimmed V and J ends, which lost 3 bases and 7 bases, there was a span of 13 bases. This CDR3 has 13 residues. CDR1 is SGHDT and CDR2 is YYEEEE in the germline V gene. CDR3 loop: CASSYGNLGTQYF. For the CDR3, the DNA is TGTGCCAGCAGCTACGGGAACCTGGGGACCCAGTACTTC.

This chain joins TRBV18 and TRBJ2-1; TRBD2 aligns across 8 bases. Germline CDR1 and CDR2: KGHSH and LQKENI. The CDR3 runs 16 residues. Trimming took 3 bases from V and 0 from J; bases not matched to a gene: 4. The CDR3 region is CASSPPSGSSYNEQFF. The DNA of the CDR3 is TGTGCCAGCTCACCTCCCAGCGGGAGCTCCTACAATGAGCAGTTCTTC.